The present T cell receptor beta chain was sequenced within a study of OX40 agonist ivuxolimab in advanced cancers. In the study overall: Ivuxolimab was a fully human IgG2 agonistic monoclonal antibody targeting the costimulatory receptor OX40 (CD134). Intravenous ivuxolimab was administered to patients every 2 weeks at six dose levels: 0.01, 0.1, 0.3, 1.5, 3 and 10 mg/kg. Of the 50 or so patients in dose escalation, about 20 had hepatocellular carcinoma, some 15 had melanoma, 9 had renal cell carcinoma and 9 had head and neck cancer. A male proportion of 82.7% and a mean age of approximately 58 years, ranging from roughly 20 to 80, were recorded for the dose-escalation cohort. Prior anti-PD-1, anti-PD-L1 or anti-CTLA-4 therapy was permitted, and checkpoint inhibitors had been received by about 44% of dose-escalation patients. Partial responses were achieved by three dose-escalation patients, of whom one had hepatocellular carcinoma and two had cutaneous melanoma. Peripheral TCRbeta sequencing aimed to test whether ivuxolimab altered TCR sequence diversity and caused clonal T-cell expansion. The paper reports the monotherapy dose-escalation portion (N = 52 patients) of the phase I ivuxolimab trial. The full study reports these points: Low levels of normalized T-cell clonal expansion were also shown by some nonresponding patients. At doses of 0.1 to 3.0 mg/kg, clonal expansion of both CD4+ and CD8+ blood T cells was observed from baseline to week 6. The antigen specificity of the clonally expanded peripheral T cells was not determined. After ivuxolimab, more expanded clones were found on average in CD8+ T cells than in CD4+ T cells. In partial responders in the 0.1-3.0 mg/kg groups, normalized peripheral clonal expansion was found to be among the lowest, especially among CD8+ T cells.

Note on this clone: What this receptor recognizes is not known. No much larger clonotype is one base removed from it; base qualities were not supplied.

The germline ends are 13 bases apart after V is trimmed by 4 bases and J by 8 bases. The germline V gene encodes CDR1 SGHRS and CDR2 YFSETQ. The cysteine opens and the phenylalanine closes a CDR3 of 12 amino acids. Only CDR3 DNA is held: 36 bases, read in frame from base 1. Patients with autoimmune disease history or receiving systemic immunosuppression were excluded from the trial. Peripheral blood for TCR sequencing was drawn from every dose cohort at baseline, at cycle 4 day 1 and at cycle 7 day 1. The samples were taken from a phase I, first-in-human, multicenter, open-label dose-escalation trial of ivuxolimab. Adults with locally advanced or metastatic head and neck squamous cell, hepatocellular, melanoma or renal cell carcinoma were enrolled in the trial. Before TCR sequencing, CD4+ and CD8+ T cells were separately sorted from peripheral blood. Genomic DNA was extracted from sorted cells for sequencing of the TCRbeta CDR3 region. TCRbeta CDR3 regions were sequenced using the immunoSEQ Assay. TCRdb took this table from immuneACCESS and kept in-frame rearrangements with V and J called. Such tables lack part of the clones; where checked against another copy, unresolved V genes explain under half of the gap, and the rest is unexplained. The sample table holds tens of thousands of clones, of which approximately 86% were seen once. Of the sample, approximately 0.99% is held by the ten largest clones.

This TCR derives from an adult with an advanced solid tumor such as melanoma, head and neck, liver or kidney cancer. This specimen was CD4+ or CD8+ T cells sorted from blood, taken in a trial of the OX40 agonist ivuxolimab. The sequence joins TRBV5-1 to TRBJ2-7; no D gene is confidently identified. The sequenced DNA is TGCGCCAGCAGCCCAAATGGGCAGAAGCAGTACTTC. It is translated as CASSPNGQKQYF.